This TCR beta chain is from a study of T cell responses to AZD1222 COVID-19 vaccine. Whole-study findings and limits: A mostly white British donor set with more females was recruited, and clonal diversity was possibly underestimated.

V gave up 6 bases and J gave up 4 bases, with 20 bases separating them. The CDR3 totals 16 residues. Germline CDR1 reads SGHRS; CDR2 reads YFSETQ. To note about this clone: Its specificity is unknown.

The assay was immunoSEQ multiplex PCR, and TCRdb's table has in-frame clones only and misses some. This table has 120,000 to 150,000 clones, approximately 90% appearing once. The TCR sequence derives from an adult in good health. Here the sequenced sample was peripheral blood, taken on day 0 of AZD1222 vaccination. The chain has TRBV5-1 and TRBJ2-1; D possibly corresponds to TRBD2 (6 bases). DNA for the CDR3: TGCGCCAGCACCAATAGGGTCGGGGGACCGTACAATGAGCAGTTCTTC. Amino acid sequence: CASTNRVGGPYNEQFF.